This entry lists 19 T cell receptor beta chains sequenced from one sample in a study of shared clonotypes between healthy human individuals. Only in-frame clones appear in the TCRdb table, and some are missing; sequencing was by immunoSEQ multiplex PCR. This table has 2.3 million or so clones, 93% appearing once. Sequenced: naive CD4+ T cells from PBMCs. The subset here: CD45RA+ positively selected. All receptors come from a man younger than 30 in good health. Some clones in this sample may be carry-over from other donors' samples.

The CDR3 DNA follows: TGTGCCAGCAGTCTTACCGGGACACAGTCTAGCGGGGCCTACAATGAGCAGTTCTTC. Translated, it gives CASSLTGTQSSGAYNEQFF. This chain connects TRBV28 to TRBJ2-1; 9 bases align to TRBD2. Germline V gene data show CDR1 as MDHEN and CDR2 as SYDVKM. There are 19 residues in the CDR3. V lost 5 bases to trimming and J lost 2 bases; unmatched junction nucleotides: 16.

This chain joins TRBV27 and TRBJ1-1; the match to TRBD1 covers 7 bases. Trimming took 6 bases from V and 5 from J; bases not matched to a gene: 18. The germline gives CDR1 MNHEY, CDR2 SMNVEV (reference sequence). This CDR3 contains 17 residues. The CDR3 spells CASSPIIRGRRGTEAFF. CDR3 nucleotides: TGTGCCAGCAGCCCTATTATCAGGGGGAGAAGGGGGACTGAAGCTTTCTTT.

The rearrangement joins TRBV18 to TRBJ2-3, with D perhaps matching TRBD2 (5 bases). This CDR3 contains 15 residues. CDR1 is KGHSH, CDR2 LQKENI, per germline. The ends were cut back, 2 bases at V and 3 bases at J, with 12 bases in the middle. The chain's CDR3 is CASSPTGKRTDTQYF. In nucleotides, the CDR3 is TGTGCCAGCTCACCAACGGGGAAGAGGACAGATACGCAGTATTTT. The variable domain in full, with the rest retrieved from reference TRBV18 and TRBJ2-3, is NAGVMQNPRHLVRRRGQEARLRCSPMKGHSHVYWYRQLPEEGLKFMVYLQKENIIDESGMPKERFSAEFPKEGPSILRIQQVVRGDSAAYFCASSPTGKRTDTQYFGPGTRLTVL.

This clone was seen just once. This CDR3 reads CASSLLPLDTEAFF. The CDR3 bases are TGCGCCAGCAGCTTGCTTCCGTTGGACACTGAAGCTTTCTTT. J is TRBJ1-1 and V is TRBV5-1; unclear D gene. There are 14 residues in the CDR3. V was pared by 1 base and J by 3 bases, with 10 bases between. Per the germline V gene, CDR1 is SGHRS and CDR2 is YFSETQ.

The chain is built from TRBV19 and TRBJ1-1, with TRBD1 matching 7 bases. CDR3 length equals 14 residues. With V trimmed by 3 bases and J by 4 bases, 5 bases remained unmatched. Germline CDR1 and CDR2: LNHDA and SQIVND (reference sequence). The CDR3 region is CASSMTGRSTEAFF. Here the CDR3 DNA reads TGTGCCAGTAGTATGACAGGGAGGAGCACTGAAGCTTTCTTT.

The gene calls are TRBV27 and TRBJ1-5; no clear D. This CDR3 comprises 13 residues. Germline lookup yields CDR1 MNHEY and CDR2 SMNVEV (reference sequence). The V gene lost 5 bases and the J gene lost 4 bases, with 9 bases spanning the gap. The CDR3 reads CASSLLRNQPQHF. CDR3 coding DNA: TGTGCCAGCAGTCTTCTCAGGAATCAGCCCCAGCATTTT.

The chain has TRBV25-1 and TRBJ2-1; the match to TRBD2 covers 15 bases. V lost 7 bases, J lost 9 bases, and 7 bases stayed unmatched. The CDR3 runs to 15 residues. Germline V gene data show CDR1 as MGHDK and CDR2 as SYGVNS. The CDR3 nucleotides read TGTGCCAGCACTCGACCGGGACTAGCGGGGGGTGAGCAGTTCTTC. Its protein product is CASTRPGLAGGEQFF.

The rearrangement links TRBV7-6 to TRBJ1-4; D gene ambiguous. The CDR3 contains 16 residues. Trimming stripped 1 base from V and 0 bases from J, with 9 bases between. Germline values: CDR1 SGHVS, CDR2 FNYEAQ. This chain's CDR3 is CASSLGVGATNEKLFF. CDR3 nucleotide sequence: TGTGCCAGCAGCTTAGGGGTCGGAGCAACTAATGAAAAACTGTTTTTT. Full variable domain (outside the CDR3, taken from reference TRBV7-6 and TRBJ1-4): GAGVSQSPRYKVTKRGQDVALRCDPISGHVSLYWYRQALGQGPEFLTYFNYEAQQDKSGLPNDRFSAERPEGSISTLTIQRTEQRDSAMYRCASSLGVGATNEKLFFGSGTQLSVL.

The V and J genes are TRBV29-1 and TRBJ1-2, with TRBD1 as a possible D gene (6 bases). The germline V gene has CDR1 SQVTM and CDR2 ANQGSEA. With 1 base removed from V and 2 bases from J, the gap between germline ends came to 11 bases. This CDR3 has 14 residues. The CDR3 reads CSVEVPGVNYGYTF. CDR3 bases: TGCAGCGTTGAAGTACCAGGGGTGAACTATGGCTACACCTTC.

The DNA of the CDR3 is TGCAGCGTTGTCGGGACTAGCGGGAGTTTCGCGTCGGGCGAGCAGTACTTC. It codes for CSVVGTSGSFASGEQYF. The V and J genes are TRBV29-1 and TRBJ2-7; 14 nucleotides match TRBD2. Germline CDR1 SQVTM, CDR2 ANQGSEA. The CDR3 has 17 amino acids. J was trimmed by 6 bases and V by 4 bases; bases with no gene match: 14.

The chain carries TRBV5-6 and TRBJ1-2, with D tentatively TRBD1 (5 bases). V was clipped by 2 bases and J by 1 base, with 15 bases between them. Germline CDR1 SGHDT, CDR2 YYEEEE. The CDR3 length is 16 residues. In DNA form, the CDR3 reads TGTGCCAGCAGCTTTCGATCAGGGAGACTTAACTATGGCTACACCTTC. It specifies CASSFRSGRLNYGYTF.

On this clone: Additional DNA sequences in this sample encode the identical CDR3. The chain combines TRBV5-1 with TRBJ2-5; D uncertain. This CDR3 has 11 amino acids. Germline-derived CDR1 and CDR2 are SGHRS and YFSETQ. V lost 4 bases to trimming and J lost 4 bases, with 5 bases between them. The DNA for the CDR3 is TGCGCCAGCAGCCTCCGAGAGACCCAGTACTTC. Its translation is CASSLRETQYF. The whole variable domain, remainder taken from reference TRBV5-1 and TRBJ2-5, is KAGVTQTPRYLIKTRGQQVTLSCSPISGHRSVSWYQQTPGQGLQFLFEYFSETQRNKGNFPGRFSGRQFSNSRSEMNVSTLELGDSALYLCASSLRETQYFGPGTRLLVL.

The chain uses TRBV7-3 and TRBJ1-4; 8 nucleotides line up with TRBD1. The J segment lost 3 bases and the V segment lost 4 bases, leaving 19 bases of the junction unmatched. This CDR3 has 20 amino acids. Germline assignment: CDR1 SGHTA and CDR2 FQGTGA. The CDR3 is CASSCQSDRALDLPNEKLFF. CDR3 nucleotides: TGTGCCAGCAGCTGTCAGTCGGACAGGGCCCTCGACCTTCCTAATGAAAAACTGTTTTTT.

This clone was seen only once. The chain couples TRBV7-9 to TRBJ2-1; 7 bases line up with TRBD1. The germline V gene has CDR1 SEHNR and CDR2 FQNEAQ (reference sequence). There are 17 residues in the CDR3. V was clipped by 5 bases and J by 4 bases; unmatched bases: 14. CDR3 bases: TGTGCCAGCAGCCCCAAAACCCGGGACAGCGGTTACAATGAGCAGTTCTTC. Protein: CASSPKTRDSGYNEQFF.

This chain connects TRBV2 to TRBJ2-7; the D gene is possibly TRBD2 (7 bases). The CDR3 is 14 residues long. V lost 9 bases and J 2 bases, leaving 17 bases between the germline ends. The germline gives CDR1 SNHLY, CDR2 FYNNEI. CDR3 coding DNA: TGTGCCAGTCACCTTGGGGGGGCGACCTACGAGCAGTACTTC. Translated, it gives CASHLGGATYEQYF.

The chain has TRBV27 and TRBJ2-2; the match to TRBD1 covers 7 bases. J gave up 11 bases and V 2 bases, and 5 bases lay outside the gene matches. Looked up from germline, CDR1 is MNHEY and CDR2 is SMNVEV (reference sequence). The CDR3 sequence is 13 residues long. The CDR3 DNA is TGTGCCAGCAGTTTAGACCGGGACAGAGAGCTGTTTTTT. Translated: CASSLDRDRELFF.

Note on this clone: Sequence at one end of the junction differs from germline and may be a read error. The chain employs TRBV28 and TRBJ2-1, with 8 nucleotides matching TRBD2. The CDR3 totals 18 residues. The germline CDR1 and CDR2 sequences are MDHEN and SYDVKM. DNA for the CDR3: TGTGCCAGCAGTCCCCAAATAGCGGGGAACCGCCCCTACAGTGAGCAGTTCTTC. This translates into CASSPQIAGNRPYSEQFF.

The rearrangement links TRBV7-9 to TRBJ1-6; D uncertain. CDR1 and CDR2 from the germline V gene are SEHNR and FQNEAQ (reference sequence). V was trimmed by 10 bases and J by 5 bases, leaving 12 bases between them. CDR3 length equals 13 residues. In DNA form, the CDR3 reads TGTGCCACCCTGGCGCGGCATAATTCACCCCTCCACTTT. This encodes CATLARHNSPLHF.

The chain uses TRBV7-8 and TRBJ2-7; D is uncertain. Germline assignment: CDR1 SGHVS and CDR2 FQNEAQ. This CDR3 spans 12 amino acids. The V gene lost 5 bases and the J gene lost 6 bases, with 11 bases spanning the gap. The CDR3 DNA reads as TGTGCCAGCAGCCCCCGGTACTCCGAGCAGTACTTC. Translating it yields CASSPRYSEQYF.